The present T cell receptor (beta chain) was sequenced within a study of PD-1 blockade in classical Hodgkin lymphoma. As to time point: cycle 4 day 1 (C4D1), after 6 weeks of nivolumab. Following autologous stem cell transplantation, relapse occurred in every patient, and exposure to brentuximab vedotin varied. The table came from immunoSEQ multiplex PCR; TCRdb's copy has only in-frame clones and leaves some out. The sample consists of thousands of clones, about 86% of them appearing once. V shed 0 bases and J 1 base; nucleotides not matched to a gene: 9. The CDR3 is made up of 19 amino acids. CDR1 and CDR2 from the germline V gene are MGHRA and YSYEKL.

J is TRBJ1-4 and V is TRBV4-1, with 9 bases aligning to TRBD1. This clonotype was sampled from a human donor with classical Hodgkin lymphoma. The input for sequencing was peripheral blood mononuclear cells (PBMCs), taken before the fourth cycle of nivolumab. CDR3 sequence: CASSQDGRDRAITNEKLFF. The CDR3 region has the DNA TGCGCCAGCAGCCAAGATGGTCGGGACAGGGCCATAACTAATGAAAAACTGTTTTTT.